The entry below gives a single T cell receptor (beta chain) sequence along with its context. The antigen remains unidentified. This entry belongs to a study of OX40 agonist ivuxolimab in advanced cancers. Study overall: Of mixed ages from 23 to 79 and averaging approximately 60 years, the group was over 80% male. Study-level findings and limits: Dose levels from 0.1 to 3.0 mg/kg saw CD4+ and CD8+ blood T cells expand clonally by week 6.

Only in-frame clones appear in the TCRdb table, and some are missing; sequencing was by immunoSEQ multiplex PCR. This sample yields some 50,000 clones, of which 88% are seen a single time; more than 55% belongs to the top ten. This clonotype originated in an adult with an advanced solid tumor such as melanoma, head and neck, liver or kidney cancer. The sample here was CD4+ or CD8+ T cells sorted from blood, taken in a trial of the OX40 agonist ivuxolimab.

The CDR3 loop reads CASSLGTGATYEQYF. In DNA form, the CDR3 reads TGTGCCAGCAGCTTAGGGACAGGGGCGACGTACGAGCAGTACTTC. The rearrangement links TRBV7-6 to TRBJ2-7; 9 positions agree with TRBD1. The CDR3 has 15 amino acids. The germline V gene encodes CDR1 SGHVS and CDR2 FNYEAQ. Trimming at V came to 1 base and at J to 4 bases, leaving 5 bases not matched to a gene.